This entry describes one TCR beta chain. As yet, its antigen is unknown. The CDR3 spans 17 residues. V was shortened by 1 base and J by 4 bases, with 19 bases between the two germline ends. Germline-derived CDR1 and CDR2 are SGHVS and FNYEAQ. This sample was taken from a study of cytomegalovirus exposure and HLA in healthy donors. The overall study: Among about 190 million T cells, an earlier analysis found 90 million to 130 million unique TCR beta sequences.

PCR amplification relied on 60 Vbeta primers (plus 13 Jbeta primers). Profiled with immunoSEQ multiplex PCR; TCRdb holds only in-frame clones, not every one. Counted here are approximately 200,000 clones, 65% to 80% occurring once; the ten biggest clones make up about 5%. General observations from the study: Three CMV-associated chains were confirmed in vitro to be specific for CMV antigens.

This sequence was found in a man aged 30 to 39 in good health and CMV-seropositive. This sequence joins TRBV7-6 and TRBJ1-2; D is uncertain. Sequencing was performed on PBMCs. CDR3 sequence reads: CASSLGPRSAPLYGYTF. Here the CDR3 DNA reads TGTGCCAGCAGCTTAGGTCCCAGGTCCGCTCCTCTCTATGGCTACACCTTC.